This TCR beta chain was retrieved from a study of T cell responses to AZD1222 COVID-19 vaccine. Study results and limitations: Spike-specific TCR breadth and depth both grew after two AZD1222 doses. The donor cohort was predominantly white British with a female majority, and clonal diversity may have been underestimated. Repertoires were obtained solely post-peak T cell response. Spike-wide coverage was observed for vaccine-associated CD4 TCRs, with dominant responses at 160-218 and 743-854.

V shed 4 bases and J shed 13 bases, with 14 bases lying between them. The CDR3 has 11 residues. The germline CDR1 and CDR2 sequences are SGDLS and YYNGEE. This clone was picked up a small number of times. Its antigen is still unknown. Libraries were prepared by immunoSEQ multiplex PCR; TCRdb keeps only in-frame clonotypes and omits some of them. The sample lists over 100,000 clones, about 91% occurring once. This TCR derives from an adult in good health. The V call is TRBV9, the J call TRBJ1-2; unclear D gene. The sample was peripheral blood, taken on day 0 of AZD1222 vaccination. The CDR3 spells CASSRREAPTF. The CDR3 nucleotides read TGTGCCAGCAGCCGCCGAGAGGCCCCCACCTTC.